The present entry profiles one T cell receptor beta chain with its context. Its antigen is not identified. The CDR3 extends over 14 amino acids. The germline V gene encodes CDR1 SGHAT and CDR2 FQNNGV. The V end lost 1 base, the J end lost 2 bases, and 9 bases lay between the germline ends. Libraries were prepared by immunoSEQ multiplex PCR; TCRdb keeps only in-frame clonotypes and omits some of them. The sample shows just over 150,000 clones, 90% of them seen only once. This entry is derived from a study of T cell responses to AZD1222 COVID-19 vaccine. The study, taken as a whole, reports: Among spike-specific TCRs, nearly half reportedly target unmutated variant regions. Baseline seropositivity characterized only six or seven AZD1222 recipients. No day 14 peak samples; only post-peak repertoires were characterized.

The chain couples TRBV11-2 to TRBJ2-7; a weak D match, TRBD1 (5 bases). The sequence was obtained from an adult who received the AZD1222 COVID-19 vaccine. Sequenced here: peripheral blood, sampled 28 days after the second AZD1222 dose. DNA of the CDR3: TGTGCCAGCAGCTTAGCCCCAGGGCCCTACGAGCAGTACTTC. This translates into CASSLAPGPYEQYF. Looking up the rest from reference TRBV11-2 and TRBJ2-7 gives the full variable domain: EAGVAQSPRYKIIEKRQSVAFWCNPISGHATLYWYQQILGQGPKLLIQFQNNGVVDDSQLPKDRFSAERLKGVDSTLKIQPAKLEDSAVYLCASSLAPGPYEQYFGPGTRLTVT.